This T cell receptor (beta chain) was sequenced in a study of blood T cell repertoires in COVID-19. Study-wide context: Material from acute and convalescent COVID-19 was sourced from the United States, Italy and Spain. In each case, the material was cDNA or gDNA derived from T cells, B-cell-depleted T cells, or PBMCs.

J gave up 1 base and V 5 bases, and 4 bases lay outside the gene matches. This CDR3 is built from 16 residues. Germline-derived CDR1 and CDR2 are SGHTA and FQGTGA. Original handling: Reference gene primer amplification gave estimated nucleated cell counts. Profiled with immunoSEQ multiplex PCR; TCRdb holds only in-frame clones, not every one. V and J calls and clone size are as listed in that table; D and trimming were resolved from the DNA. The table records about 140,000 clones, 85% to 90% of them present only once. The sequenced material came from peripheral blood. The sequence came from an elderly woman with acute or convalescent COVID-19. The chain joins TRBV7-3 to TRBJ2-5; 13 bases fit TRBD2. The CDR3: CASSLGLAGAQETQYF. CDR3 coding DNA: TGTGCCAGCAGCCTAGGACTAGCGGGGGCCCAAGAGACCCAGTACTTC.